These 22 T cell receptor beta chains were all obtained from the same sample, sequenced in a study of regulatory T cells in long-lasting Graves disease. To make TCR beta libraries, researchers used iRepertoire HTBI primers and Arm-PCR of CDR3 regions. From the multiplex PCR reads, TCRdb called clonotypes with MiXCR, one entry per CDR3 protein. This sample has about 660,000 distinct CDR3 sequences, with 30% found just once. Time point here: persistent/refractory GD, antithyroid drugs over 5 years with positive TRAb. Extracted RNA from PBMCs served as the source of the TCR library. The sequences come from peripheral blood mononuclear cells (PBMCs), collected when the disease was refractory, from a patient treated with antithyroid drugs. These receptors were taken from a female donor with Graves disease.

The chain links TRBV5-4 to TRBJ2-7, with 9 nucleotides matching TRBD1. With V trimmed by 5 bases and J by 3 bases, 9 bases remained unmatched. The CDR3 sequence is 15 residues long. Germline V gene data show CDR1 as SGHNT and CDR2 as YYREEE (reference sequence). As DNA, the CDR3 is TGTGCCAGCAGTTTTGGAAACAGGGGGCTCTACGAGCAGTACTTC. It yields the protein CASSFGNRGLYEQYF. Using reference TRBV5-4 and TRBJ2-7 for the parts outside the CDR3, the full variable domain is ETGVTQSPTHLIKTRGQQVTLRCSSQSGHNTVSWYQQALGQGPQFIFQYYREEENGRGNFPPRFSGLQFPNYSSELNVNALELDDSALYLCASSFGNRGLYEQYFGPGTRLTVT.

This clonotype has more than one count but fewer than ten. This rearrangement joins TRBV25-1 to TRBJ1-4; tentative D call: TRBD1 (6 bases). The CDR3 has 16 residues. Germline-derived CDR1 and CDR2 are MGHDK and SYGVNS. Trimming shortened V by 1 base and J by 7 bases, and 16 bases separated the two germline ends. The CDR3, as DNA: TGTGCCAGCAGTGAATCGATCCGACAGGTCGGTGAAAAACTGTTTTTT. Its protein product is CASSESIRQVGEKLFF.

The sample holds many counts of this clonotype. The J gene is TRBJ1-1, the V gene TRBV20-1; tentative D call: TRBD1 (6 bases). Per germline, CDR1 DFQATT and CDR2 SNEGSKA (reference sequence). The V and J ends lost 6 bases and 1 base respectively, with 9 bases between them. The CDR3 loop spans 12 amino acids. CDR3 sequence reads: CSARTENTEAFF. DNA of the CDR3: TGCAGTGCGAGGACAGAGAACACTGAAGCTTTCTTT.

The CDR3 spells CASSQRDRSSNQPQHF. CDR3 nucleotides: TGCGCCAGCAGCCAACGGGACAGAAGTAGCAATCAGCCCCAGCATTTT. The chain employs TRBV4-1 and TRBJ1-5; TRBD1 matches 7 bases. The CDR3 extends over 16 amino acids. Per the germline V gene, CDR1 is MGHRA and CDR2 is YSYEKL. V gave up 2 bases and J gave up 0 bases; unmatched junction bases: 4.

This clonotype has ten or more counts. The gene calls are TRBV28 and TRBJ1-5; tentatively, D is TRBD1 (5 bases). The CDR3 has 14 residues. Trimming removed 4 bases at V and 0 bases at J, with 7 bases between. From germline, CDR1 is MDHEN and CDR2 SYDVKM. The CDR3 region is CASSSGNSNQPQHF. The CDR3 DNA is TGTGCCAGCAGTTCAGGGAATAGCAATCAGCCCCAGCATTTT.

A few counts support this clonotype. The chain uses TRBV7-3 and TRBJ1-1; 9 bases fit TRBD1. Trimming removed 6 bases from V and 5 bases from J; junction bases left unmatched: 4. Germline V lookup: CDR1 SGHTA, CDR2 FQGTGA. The CDR3 sequence is 13 residues long. The CDR3: CASRPGQGTEAFF. CDR3 coding DNA: TGTGCCAGCAGACCCGGACAGGGGACTGAAGCTTTCTTT.

This clonotype showed up many times. This chain connects TRBV11-3 to TRBJ1-1; possibly TRBD1 for D (5 bases). Trimming cost V 5 bases and J 2 bases, with 18 bases left between them. The CDR3 sequence is 16 residues long. Germline assignment: CDR1 SGHNT and CDR2 YENEEA. Here the CDR3 reads CASSPGGKKGNTEAFF. CDR3 in DNA: TGTGCCAGCAGCCCCGGGGGAAAAAAAGGCAACACTGAAGCTTTCTTT.

This clonotype was counted ten times or more. This rearrangement joins TRBV29-1 to TRBJ2-7, with 12 positions matching TRBD2. V was clipped by 7 bases and J by 2 bases; unmatched bases: 3. CDR1 SQVTM and CDR2 ANQGSEA come from the germline V gene. The CDR3 is made up of 13 amino acids. This CDR3 reads CSALAGGAYEQYF. Here the CDR3 DNA reads TGCAGCGCCCTAGCGGGGGGGGCCTACGAGCAGTACTTC.

The V gene is TRBV30, the J gene TRBJ1-4; no reliable D call. V lost 0 bases, J lost 0 bases, and 8 bases lay in between. There are 15 residues in the CDR3. CDR1 is GTSNPN, CDR2 SVGIG, per germline (reference sequence). The CDR3 here is CAWSVPWSTNEKLFF. CDR3 nucleotides: TGTGCCTGGAGTGTACCATGGTCAACTAATGAAAAACTGTTTTTT. Using reference TRBV30 and TRBJ1-4 for the parts outside the CDR3, the full variable domain is SQTIHQWPATLVQPVGSPLSLECTVEGTSNPNLYWYRQAAGRGLQLLFYSVGIGQISSEVPQNLSASRPQDRQFILSSKKLLLSDSGFYLCAWSVPWSTNEKLFFGSGTQLSVL.

The V gene is TRBV5-6, the J gene TRBJ2-7, with 11 bases fitting TRBD2. V was clipped by 8 bases and J by 2 bases; unmatched bases: 18. CDR3 size: 18 residues. Germline CDR1 and CDR2: SGHDT and YYEEEE. The CDR3 region is CASTLLPGTSGLTYEQYF. CDR3 DNA sequence: TGTGCCAGTACCCTACTGCCCGGGACTAGCGGCCTCACCTACGAGCAGTACTTC.

This clonotype was seen ten or more times. The CDR3 region is CASSYRHGTEAFF. CDR3 bases: TGTGCCAGCAGTTATCGACATGGCACTGAAGCTTTCTTT. V and J are TRBV27 and TRBJ1-1; no clear D gene. Germline CDR1 and CDR2: MNHEY and SMNVEV (reference sequence). The ends were cut back, 4 bases at V and 4 bases at J, with 10 bases in the middle. The CDR3 contains 13 residues.

Points on this clonotype: A read error may account for a junction end that differs from germline. The rearrangement joins TRBV6-4 to TRBJ1-2; D might be TRBD1 (5 bases). CDR3 length equals 11 residues. Germline assignment: CDR1 MRHNA and CDR2 SNTAGT. CDR3 sequence: CATAQGGGCTF. DNA for the CDR3: TGTGCCACGGCCCAGGGTGGTGGCTGCACCTTC.

A few counts support this clonotype. This chain links TRBV5-5 with TRBJ2-6; 7 bases are a match to TRBD1. The germline gives CDR1 SGHKS, CDR2 YYEKEE (reference sequence). The V segment lost 0 bases and the J segment 2 bases; nucleotides outside the gene matches: 5. This CDR3 region has 17 residues. CDR3 in amino acids: CASSLAPTGPGANVLTF. The CDR3 DNA follows: TGTGCCAGCAGCTTGGCCCCGACAGGGCCTGGGGCCAACGTCCTGACTTTC. The full variable domain, its missing parts supplied by reference TRBV5-5 and TRBJ2-6, is DAGVTQSPTHLIKTRGQQVTLRCSPISGHKSVSWYQQVLGQGPQFIFQYYEKEERGRGNFPDRFSARQFPNYSSELNVNALLLGDSALYLCASSLAPTGPGANVLTFGAGSRLTVL.

This clonotype was seen many times. V usage is TRBV11-2 and J usage is TRBJ1-1, with D perhaps matching TRBD1 (6 bases). Trimming took off 6 bases at V and 11 bases at J, with 16 bases between the two ends. CDR1 is SGHAT and CDR2 is FQNNGV in the germline V gene. The CDR3 covers 12 residues. The CDR3 DNA reads TGTGCCAGCAGTGCCGCAGGGGTGGATGCTTTCTTT. This encodes CASSAAGVDAFF.

This clonotype was detected a few times. The CDR3 bases are TGTGCCAGCACCCGTCTTACAGGAAACTATGGCTACACCTTC. This codes for CASTRLTGNYGYTF. V gene TRBV6-1 combines with J gene TRBJ1-2; D possibly corresponds to TRBD1 (5 bases). CDR1 is MNHNS and CDR2 is SASEGT in the germline V gene. The CDR3 covers 14 residues. V was cut by 7 bases and J by 2 bases, with 14 bases left in between.

The V gene is TRBV3-1, the J gene TRBJ2-5, with 9 bases lining up with TRBD1. Germline CDR1 is LGHDT and CDR2 is YNNKEL (reference sequence). The CDR3 spans 16 residues. V lost 4 bases to trimming and J lost 5 bases; unmatched junction nucleotides: 11. The CDR3 is CASSLLGQGTSETQYF. CDR3 nucleotides: TGTGCCAGCAGCCTCCTAGGACAGGGGACCTCGGAGACCCAGTACTTC.

There are many counts of this clonotype. This rearrangement joins TRBV11-3 to TRBJ2-5; unclear D gene. V was clipped by 2 bases and J by 5 bases, with 9 bases between them. Per the germline V gene, CDR1 is SGHNT and CDR2 is YENEEA. The length of the CDR3 is 13 residues. The CDR3 DNA reads TGTGCCAGCAGCTTAAACAGTTTGGAGACCCAGTACTTC. It is translated as CASSLNSLETQYF.

This clonotype has a single count. A much more abundant neighbour one base away suggests this may be a read error. The V gene is TRBV28, the J gene TRBJ1-1, with 7 bases identical to TRBD1. This CDR3 region has 17 residues. Germline-derived CDR1 and CDR2 are MDHEN and SYDVKM. With V trimmed by 1 base and J by 0 bases, 8 bases remained unmatched. The CDR3 protein is CASSLSGGQALNTEAFF. In DNA form, the CDR3 reads TGTGCCAGCAGTTTATCGGGAGGACAGGCGCTGAACACTGAAGCTTTCTTT.

The chain employs TRBV7-3 and TRBJ2-2, with a weak D call TRBD1 (6 bases). The CDR3 is 17 amino acids. Germline V gene lookup returns CDR1 SGHTA and CDR2 FQGTGA. V was clipped by 1 base and J by 6 bases, with 18 bases between them. In DNA, the CDR3 is TGTGCCAGCAGCTTAATGGGCGGTCAGGGGATCGCCGGGGAGCTGTTTTTT. Translating it yields CASSLMGGQGIAGELFF.

The chain links TRBV18 to TRBJ2-2; 9 positions agree with TRBD2. The CDR3 has 16 residues. J lost 2 bases, V lost 3 bases, and 4 bases had no gene match. Germline lookup yields CDR1 KGHSH and CDR2 LQKENI. The CDR3: CASSPSGTSNTGELFF. The CDR3 nucleotides are TGTGCCAGCTCACCTTCCGGGACTAGCAACACCGGGGAGCTGTTTTTT.

The V call is TRBV7-9, the J call TRBJ1-5; a weak D match, TRBD1 (5 bases). Per germline, CDR1 SEHNR and CDR2 FQNEAQ (reference sequence). V dropped 5 bases and J dropped 0 bases, with 17 bases sitting between them. The length of the CDR3 is 17 residues. CDR3 in DNA: TGTGCCAGCAGCGGAGTTTCAAGGGGTCTTAGCAATCAGCCCCAGCATTTT. It codes for CASSGVSRGLSNQPQHF. Full variable domain (missing parts from reference TRBV7-9 and TRBJ1-5): DTGVSQNPRHKITKRGQNVTFRCDPISEHNRLYWYRQTLGQGPEFLTYFQNEAQLEKSRLLSDRFSAERPKGSFSTLEIQRTEQGDSAMYLCASSGVSRGLSNQPQHFGDGTRLSIL.

The table lists this clonotype with a few counts. The chain links TRBV6-1 to TRBJ1-3, with a weak D call TRBD1 (5 bases). The CDR3 is 13 amino acids. Trimming shortened V by 8 bases and J by 0 bases, and 8 bases separated the two germline ends. Looked up from germline, CDR1 is MNHNS and CDR2 is SASEGT. The DNA of the CDR3 is TGTGCCAGCGGGACGGCCTCTGGAAACACCATATATTTT. This sequence encodes CASGTASGNTIYF.